This record looks at one T cell receptor beta chain sequence and its context. This CDR3 has 15 amino acids. Germline-derived CDR1 and CDR2 are MNHNY and SVGAGI (reference sequence). V was pared by 2 bases and J by 7 bases, with 8 bases of the junction left unmatched. The method was immunoSEQ multiplex PCR; TCRdb's version includes in-frame clones alone and lacks a portion of them. This sample has 45,000 to 50,000 clones; about 87% occur once, and the top ten carry 8%. The data derive from a study of blood T cell repertoires in COVID-19. Turning to the study itself: From T cells, B-cell-depleted T cells, or PBMCs came the material, which was cDNA or gDNA.

The receptor was isolated from a man aged 50 or older with acute or convalescent COVID-19. Sequences were obtained from peripheral blood. V and J are TRBV6-6 and TRBJ1-5; TRBD1 matches at 7 bases. CDR3 nucleotides: TGTGCCAGCAGTTACCCGTCAGGGGGGTACCAGCCCCAGCATTTT. It translates to CASSYPSGGYQPQHF.